This T cell receptor beta chain was obtained from a study of T-cell memory formation after mild COVID-19. Across the whole study: Clusters of TCRs were largely donor specific. Study findings and constraints: Cross-reactive memory appears to have joined, as suggested by some responding clones showing up in pre-infection memory. Contracting clones from day 15 to 85 showed balanced CD4/CD8; later expanders favored CD4+.

This clonotype was detected a few times. Its antigen is as yet unknown. MiXCR, applied by TCRdb to the 5' RACE reads, yields one record per CDR3 protein. Seen here are around 370,000 distinct CDR3 sequences, under 25% observed once, and the top ten hold approximately 12%. The source is an adult woman who had mild COVID-19 (a few samples of this study predate the infection). Cell type and time point are not known. Sample: PBMCs or a T cell subset sorted from them (not recorded which).

CDR3 DNA sequence: TGTGCCAGCAGTTTGGCAGCTTCCTTAGATACGCAGTATTTT. Protein sequence: CASSLAASLDTQYF. The rearrangement links TRBV12-3 or TRBV12-4 to TRBJ2-3, with unresolved D. Trimming stripped 3 bases from V and 5 bases from J, with 12 bases between. The CDR3 runs to 14 residues.